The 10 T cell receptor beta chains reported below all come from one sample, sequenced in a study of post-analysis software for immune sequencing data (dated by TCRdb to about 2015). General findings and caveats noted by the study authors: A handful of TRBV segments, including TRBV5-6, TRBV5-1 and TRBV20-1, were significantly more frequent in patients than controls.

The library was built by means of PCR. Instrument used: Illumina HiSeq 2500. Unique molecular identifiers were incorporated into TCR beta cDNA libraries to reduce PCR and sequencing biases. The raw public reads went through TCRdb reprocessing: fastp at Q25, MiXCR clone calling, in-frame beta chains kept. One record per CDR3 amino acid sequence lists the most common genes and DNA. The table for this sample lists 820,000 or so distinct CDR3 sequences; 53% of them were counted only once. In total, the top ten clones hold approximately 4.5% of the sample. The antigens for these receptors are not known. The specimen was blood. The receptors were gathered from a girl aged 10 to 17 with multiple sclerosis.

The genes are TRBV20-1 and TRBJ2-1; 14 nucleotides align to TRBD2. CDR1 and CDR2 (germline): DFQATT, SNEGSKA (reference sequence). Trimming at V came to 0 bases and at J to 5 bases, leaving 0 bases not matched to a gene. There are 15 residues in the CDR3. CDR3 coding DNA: TGCAGTGCTAGAGAGGGACTAGCGGGAGACAATGAGCAGTTCTTC. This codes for CSAREGLAGDNEQFF.

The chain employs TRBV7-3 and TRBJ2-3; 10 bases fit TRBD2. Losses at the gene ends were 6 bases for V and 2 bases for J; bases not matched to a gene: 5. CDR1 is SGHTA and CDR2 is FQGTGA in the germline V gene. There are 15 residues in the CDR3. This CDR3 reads CASRLTSGATDTQYF. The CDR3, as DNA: TGTGCCAGCAGACTAACTAGCGGGGCCACAGATACGCAGTATTTT.

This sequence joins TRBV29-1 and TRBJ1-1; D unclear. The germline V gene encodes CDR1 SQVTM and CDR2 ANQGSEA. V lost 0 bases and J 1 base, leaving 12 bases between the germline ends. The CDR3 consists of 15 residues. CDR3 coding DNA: TGCAGCGTTGAAGATACTTTTGGCTCGAACACTGAAGCTTTCTTT. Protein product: CSVEDTFGSNTEAFF.

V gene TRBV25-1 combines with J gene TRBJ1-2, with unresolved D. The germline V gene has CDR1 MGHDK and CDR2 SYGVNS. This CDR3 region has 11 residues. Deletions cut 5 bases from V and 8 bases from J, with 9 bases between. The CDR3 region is CASSLGRGYTF. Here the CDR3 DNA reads TGTGCCAGCAGTCTGGGGAGAGGCTACACCTTC.

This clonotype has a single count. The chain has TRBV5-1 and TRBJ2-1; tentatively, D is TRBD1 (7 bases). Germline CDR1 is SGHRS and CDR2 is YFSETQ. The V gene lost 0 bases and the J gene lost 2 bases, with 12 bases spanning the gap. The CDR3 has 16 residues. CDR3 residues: CASSLAEGAPYNEQFF. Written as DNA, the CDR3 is TGCGCCAGCAGCTTGGCGGAGGGGGCTCCCTACAATGAGCAGTTCTTC.

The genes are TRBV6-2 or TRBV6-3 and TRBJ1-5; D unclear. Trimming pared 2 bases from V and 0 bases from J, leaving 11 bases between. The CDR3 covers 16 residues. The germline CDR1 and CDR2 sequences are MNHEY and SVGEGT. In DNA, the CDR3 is TGTGCCAGCAGTTACCCCGGTTCGCCTAGCAATCAGCCCCAGCATTTT. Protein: CASSYPGSPSNQPQHF.

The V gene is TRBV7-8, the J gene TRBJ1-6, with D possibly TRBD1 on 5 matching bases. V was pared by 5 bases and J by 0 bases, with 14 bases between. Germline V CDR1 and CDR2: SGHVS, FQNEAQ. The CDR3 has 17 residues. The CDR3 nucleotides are TGTGCCAGCAGCCCGGCGGCAGGGAGCTCCTATAATTCACCCCTCCACTTT. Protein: CASSPAAGSSYNSPLHF.

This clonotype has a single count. This CDR3 is CSARQPNRDPAYF. Here the CDR3 DNA reads TGCAGTGCTAGACAACCAAACAGGGACCCCGCGTATTTT. This chain joins TRBV20-1 and TRBJ2-3; D is perhaps TRBD1 (6 bases). The CDR3 is 13 amino acids. Trimming stripped 2 bases from V and 14 bases from J, with 20 bases between. The V gene's germline CDR1 is DFQATT and CDR2 SNEGSKA (reference sequence).

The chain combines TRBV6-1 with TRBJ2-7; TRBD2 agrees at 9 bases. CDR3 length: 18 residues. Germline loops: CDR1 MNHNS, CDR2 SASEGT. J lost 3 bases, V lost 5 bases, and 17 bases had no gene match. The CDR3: CASSRQVRSSGAIYEQYF. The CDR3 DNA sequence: TGTGCCAGCAGTCGCCAAGTTCGATCTAGCGGGGCTATCTACGAGCAGTACTTC.

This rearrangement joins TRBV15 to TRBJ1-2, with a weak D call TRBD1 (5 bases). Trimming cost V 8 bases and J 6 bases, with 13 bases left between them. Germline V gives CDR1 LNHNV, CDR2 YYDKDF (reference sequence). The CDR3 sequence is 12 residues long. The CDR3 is CATRRGNHGYTF. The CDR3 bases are TGTGCCACCCGGCGGGGGAACCATGGCTACACCTTC. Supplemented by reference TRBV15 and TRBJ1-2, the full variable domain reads DAMVIQNPRYQVTQFGKPVTLSCSQTLNHNVMYWYQQKSSQAPKLLFHYYDKDFNNEADTPDNFQSRRPNTSFCFLDIRSPGLGDTAMYLCATRRGNHGYTFGSGTRLTVV.